This T cell receptor (beta chain) derives from a study of spatial heterogeneity in lung cancer. This clonotype was observed a handful of times. The CDR3 loop spans 13 amino acids. V shed 1 base and J 6 bases; nucleotides not matched to a gene: 6. Germline V gene lookup returns CDR1 DFQATT and CDR2 SNEGSKA (reference sequence). Time point in this sample: sample taken at primary tumor resection. Unsorted samples of tumor, nontumor lung or frozen PBMC had their whole RNA sequenced. A distinct unique molecular identifier was carried by each TCR cDNA molecule. TCRdb ran MiXCR on the 5' RACE reads and lists one entry per CDR3 protein. The repertoire has tens of thousands of distinct CDR3 sequences, over 9.5% of them found once; the top ten carry 35% to 45%.

This receptor was obtained from a male donor with early-stage non-small cell lung cancer. J is TRBJ2-7 and V is TRBV20-1; 7 bases fit TRBD1. The source material was PBMCs, sampled at surgery. CDR3 bases: TGCAGTGCTAGAGTTACAGGGGTCGGCGAGCAGTACTTC. Encoded protein: CSARVTGVGEQYF.